These 5 T cell receptor beta chains were all obtained from the same sample, sequenced in a study of HIV-infected children after antiretroviral therapy interruption. RNA-based 3' RACE libraries used unique molecular identifiers. Via MiXCR, TCRdb re-called the 3' RACE reads, giving one row per CDR3 protein. The data contain about 40,000 distinct CDR3 sequences, around 7% of them singletons. Treatment meaning: PENTA 11 planned treatment interruption arm or continuous ART arm. The sample was CD45RA+ CD4+ T cells from PBMCs, pooled from several time points, taken from a donor given antiretroviral therapy, either interrupted or continuous. Subset of the sample: naive CD4+ CD45RA+ CD45RO- T cells. Receptors originate from a pool of human donors with HIV.

This clonotype was seen a handful of times. The genes are TRBV6-4 and TRBJ2-5, with TRBD2 as a possible D gene (6 bases). The CDR3 runs 13 residues. CDR1 is MRHNA and CDR2 is SNTAGT in the germline V gene. V was shortened by 6 bases and J by 2 bases, with 10 bases between the two germline ends. Written as DNA, the CDR3 is TGTGCCAGCAGGTCGGGGGTTCAAGAGACCCAGTACTTC. Translated: CASRSGVQETQYF.

This clonotype has at least ten counts. J is TRBJ2-7 and V is TRBV7-2; D might be TRBD1 or TRBD2, each matching 5 bases. The CDR3 sequence is 14 residues long. V was cut by 7 bases and J by 6 bases, with 19 bases left in between. CDR1 is SGHTA and CDR2 is FQGNSA in the germline V gene. The CDR3 nucleotides read TGTGCCAGCAATCTACAGGCGGCACGGGGCGAGCAGTACTTC. The encoded protein is CASNLQAARGEQYF.

In this sample, this clonotype turned up many times. This chain uses TRBV10-3 with TRBJ2-7; D perhaps matches TRBD2 (6 bases). V was cut by 10 bases and J by 10 bases, with 23 bases left in between. The CDR3 consists of 13 residues. Germline values: CDR1 ENHRY, CDR2 SYGVKD. CDR3 loop: CASVRDWDYEQYF. In DNA, the CDR3 is TGTGCCAGCGTCCGGGACTGGGATTATGAACAGTACTTC.

This clonotype was found many times. This chain joins TRBV6-1 and TRBJ2-3; 8 bases are a match to TRBD2. The junction had 3 bases not matched to a gene; V was cut back by 6 bases and J by 1 base. The CDR3 runs 14 residues. Germline CDR1 is MNHNS and CDR2 is SASEGT. Written as DNA, the CDR3 is TGTGCCAGCAGCGGGGGGGCGGGCACAGATACGCAGTATTTT. As protein: CASSGGAGTDTQYF.

Many counts were recorded for this clonotype. CDR3 region: CSASEGVSGTAFF. Written as DNA, the CDR3 is TGCAGTGCTAGTGAGGGAGTAAGCGGTACGGCTTTCTTT. The chain couples TRBV20-1 to TRBJ1-1; D not certain. Germline CDR1 reads DFQATT; CDR2 reads SNEGSKA (reference sequence). V shed 3 bases and J shed 11 bases, with 19 bases lying between them. The CDR3 has 13 residues.